This TCR beta chain was sequenced in a study of shared clonotypes between healthy human individuals. General study points: A generally larger estimated richness was seen in naive subsets than in memory subsets. Shared across a few donors were around 5% of the naive CD4 clonotypes.

The germline V gene encodes CDR1 SEHNR and CDR2 FQNEAQ (reference sequence). V dropped 6 bases and J dropped 0 bases, with 11 bases sitting between them. This CDR3 has 14 residues. Data came from immunoSEQ multiplex PCR; TCRdb stores just in-frame clones and leaves some out. The data contain 2 million to 2.5 million clones, approximately 94% of them singletons. On this clone: Its antigen is not known.

Sequencing was performed on naive CD4+ T cells sorted from blood. The subset here: CD45RA+ positively selected. The clonotype was recovered from a man aged 18-30 years in good health. V usage is TRBV7-9 and J usage is TRBJ1-2, with D possibly matching TRBD1 (5 bases). The CDR3 nucleotides are TGTGCCAGCAGTCCCGACAGTTCTAACTATGGCTACACCTTC. It specifies CASSPDSSNYGYTF.